What follows are 27 T cell receptor beta chains derived from one specimen sequenced in a study of cytomegalovirus exposure and HLA in healthy donors. The PCR ran on 60 Vbeta and 13 Jbeta primers. Sequencing used immunoSEQ multiplex PCR; TCRdb keeps in-frame clones, though not all of them. The sample has fewer than 50,000 clones; 66% are singletons. The sequencing sample was made of PBMCs. Receptors originate from a man in his forties or fifties in good health and CMV-seropositive.

The chain uses TRBV7-2 and TRBJ2-1; D gene ambiguous. V lost 5 bases to trimming and J lost 3 bases, with 8 bases between them. Germline CDR1 reads SGHTA; CDR2 reads FQGNSA. This CDR3 has 13 amino acids. CDR3 sequence reads: CASSPRIYNEQFF. The CDR3 DNA sequence: TGTGCCAGCAGCCCGCGGATCTACAATGAGCAGTTCTTC.

The rearrangement uses TRBV25-1 and TRBJ1-1, with D perhaps TRBD1 (5 bases). Between the trimmed V and J ends, which lost 5 bases and 7 bases, there was a span of 17 bases. CDR3 size: 14 residues. Germline lookup yields CDR1 MGHDK and CDR2 SYGVNS. In DNA, the CDR3 is TGTGCCAGCAGTCCGGGGGACCGGTACCGTGAAGCTTTCTTT. Translation: CASSPGDRYREAFF.

This chain joins TRBV6-5 and TRBJ1-3, with TRBD1 matching 7 bases. This CDR3 contains 15 residues. The junction had 4 bases not matched to a gene; V was cut back by 5 bases and J by 0 bases. Per the germline V gene, CDR1 is MNHEY and CDR2 is SVGAGI. CDR3 DNA sequence: TGTGCCAGCAGTCGACAGGGACCCTCTGGAAACACCATATATTTT. Residues: CASSRQGPSGNTIYF.

This clone showed up just a few times. The chain uses TRBV13 and TRBJ2-7, with D perhaps TRBD1 (5 bases). The CDR3 consists of 13 residues. Trimming left V 0 bases short and J 7 bases short, with 10 bases between. The germline CDR1 and CDR2 sequences are PRHDT and FYEKMQ (reference sequence). The CDR3 spells CASSLGGVWEQYF. In DNA form, the CDR3 reads TGTGCCAGCAGCTTAGGAGGGGTTTGGGAGCAGTACTTC.

V usage is TRBV28 and J usage is TRBJ1-1; TRBD1 aligns across 7 bases. Germline V gives CDR1 MDHEN, CDR2 SYDVKM. The junction had 9 bases not matched to a gene; V was cut back by 8 bases and J by 6 bases. This CDR3 has 13 amino acids. For the CDR3, the DNA is TGTGCCAGCCTTTTAGACAGGGAAGCTGAAGCTTTCTTT. As protein: CASLLDREAEAFF. The full variable domain, its missing parts supplied by reference TRBV28 and TRBJ1-1, is DVKVTQSSRYLVKRTGEKVFLECVQDMDHENMFWYRQDPGLGLRLIYFSYDVKMKEKGDIPEGYSVSREKKERFSLILESASTNQTSMYLCASLLDREAEAFFGQGTRLTVV.

J is TRBJ2-2 and V is TRBV4-3; possibly TRBD1 for D (6 bases). The CDR3 is 15 residues long. V was clipped by 4 bases and J by 1 base, with 10 bases between them. Germline V gene sequence: CDR1 LGHNA, CDR2 YSLEER. The CDR3 spells CASSLGQMNTGELFF. Here the CDR3 DNA reads TGCGCCAGCAGCCTTGGACAGATGAACACCGGGGAGCTGTTTTTT.

This clone turned up a few times. J is TRBJ1-1 and V is TRBV7-8; the D gene is possibly TRBD1 (6 bases). V shed 4 bases and J shed 8 bases, with 11 bases lying between them. CDR1 and CDR2 (germline): SGHVS, FQNEAQ. The CDR3 covers 12 residues. CDR3 loop: CASSYPQGEAFF. The DNA of the CDR3 is TGTGCCAGCAGCTACCCACAGGGAGAAGCTTTCTTT.

This clone turned up a few times. The chain has TRBV5-1 and TRBJ1-2; D unclear. Germline lookup yields CDR1 SGHRS and CDR2 YFSETQ. Trimming cost V 0 bases and J 8 bases, with 11 bases left between them. CDR3 length equals 13 residues. The CDR3 DNA is TGCGCCAGCAGCTTGGGCGGGCAGCCGGGCTACACCTTC. Protein: CASSLGGQPGYTF.

This clone was picked up one time. The chain joins TRBV7-2 to TRBJ1-6; TRBD1 matches at 8 bases. This CDR3 spans 15 amino acids. J gave up 7 bases and V 2 bases, and 4 bases lay outside the gene matches. CDR1 and CDR2 from the germline V gene are SGHTA and FQGNSA. The CDR3 region is CASSLSQGANSPLHF. In DNA form, the CDR3 reads TGTGCCAGCAGCTTATCTCAGGGGGCGAATTCACCCCTCCACTTT.

This chain links TRBV6-1 with TRBJ1-5; TRBD1 is a possible D gene (6 bases). Trimming took off 6 bases at V and 3 bases at J, with 15 bases between the two ends. This CDR3 contains 15 residues. CDR1 is MNHNS, CDR2 SASEGT, per germline. This CDR3 is CASRHTGQINQPQHF. CDR3 DNA: TGTGCCAGCAGGCACACCGGACAGATCAATCAGCCCCAGCATTTT.

This clone was found a few times. The chain combines TRBV7-9 with TRBJ1-4; maybe TRBD1 (5 bases). Trimming took off 5 bases at V and 5 bases at J, with 18 bases between the two ends. CDR3 length equals 16 residues. The germline CDR1 and CDR2 sequences are SEHNR and FQNEAQ (reference sequence). CDR3 region: CASSPTWQGKNEKLFF. The DNA of the CDR3 is TGTGCCAGCAGCCCGACCTGGCAGGGCAAGAATGAAAAACTGTTTTTT.

The gene calls are TRBV5-4 and TRBJ2-5, with 11 positions matching TRBD2. The germline V gene encodes CDR1 SGHNT and CDR2 YYREEE (reference sequence). The CDR3 contains 14 residues. After removal of 2 bases from V and 4 bases from J, the junction contained 1 base not matched to a gene. CDR3: CASSFLAGGETQYF. In DNA, the CDR3 is TGTGCCAGCAGCTTCCTAGCGGGGGGAGAGACCCAGTACTTC.

The chain has TRBV7-9 and TRBJ2-6; 8 positions match TRBD1. V lost 10 bases and J lost 2; bases outside the gene matches: 10. The CDR3 runs 16 residues. CDR1 is SEHNR, CDR2 FQNEAQ, per germline (reference sequence). The CDR3 region is CATSPDRAAGANVLTF. The CDR3 DNA reads TGTGCCACCTCTCCGGACAGGGCCGCTGGGGCCAACGTCCTGACTTTC. Combining the CDR3 with reference TRBV7-9 and TRBJ2-6 gives the whole variable domain DTGVSQNPRHKITKRGQNVTFRCDPISEHNRLYWYRQTLGQGPEFLTYFQNEAQLEKSRLLSDRFSAERPKGSFSTLEIQRTEQGDSAMYLCATSPDRAAGANVLTFGAGSRLTVL.

The chain couples TRBV9 to TRBJ2-1; the D is unclear. Trimming stripped 3 bases from V and 5 bases from J, with 15 bases between. CDR1 SGDLS and CDR2 YYNGEE come from the germline V gene. The CDR3 sequence is 15 residues long. DNA for the CDR3: TGTGCCAGCAGCGAACCGTGGGCCGGTAACAATGAGCAGTTCTTC. Translating it yields CASSEPWAGNNEQFF.

This clone was counted only a few times. The gene calls are TRBV5-1 and TRBJ1-1; the D is unclear. CDR3 length equals 12 residues. Trimming pared 2 bases from V and 8 bases from J, leaving 10 bases between. CDR1 and CDR2 (germline): SGHRS, YFSETQ. This chain's CDR3 is CASSLELSEAFF. CDR3 in DNA: TGCGCCAGCAGCTTAGAGCTTTCCGAAGCTTTCTTT.

The V and J genes are TRBV19 and TRBJ2-7; TRBD2 agrees at 7 bases. The CDR3 covers 14 residues. Germline lookup yields CDR1 LNHDA and CDR2 SQIVND (reference sequence). Trimming cost V 6 bases and J 3 bases; bases outside gene matches: 8. CDR3 amino acids: CASRQSGEIYEQYF. The CDR3 bases are TGTGCCAGTAGGCAAAGCGGGGAGATCTACGAGCAGTACTTC. The full variable domain, completed using reference TRBV19 and TRBJ2-7, is DGGITQSPKYLFRKEGQNVTLSCEQNLNHDAMYWYRQDPGQGLRLIYYSQIVNDFQKGDIAEGYSVSREKKESFPLTVTSAQKNPTAFYLCASRQSGEIYEQYFGPGTRLTVT.

The chain combines TRBV19 with TRBJ1-2, with 7 bases identical to TRBD1. V lost 7 bases and J lost 3; bases outside the gene matches: 5. The V gene's germline CDR1 is LNHDA and CDR2 SQIVND (reference sequence). The CDR3 sequence is 13 residues long. This CDR3 is CASNPDRDYGYTF. For the CDR3, the DNA is TGTGCCAGTAATCCAGACAGGGACTATGGCTACACCTTC.

The chain employs TRBV7-9 and TRBJ1-4; D gene unclear. The CDR3 runs to 15 residues. Trimming removed 1 base at V and 4 bases at J, with 10 bases between. Germline CDR1 and CDR2: SEHNR and FQNEAQ (reference sequence). The CDR3, as DNA: TGTGCCAGCAGCTTAGTCGGTCGGGTTAATGAAAAACTGTTTTTT. As protein: CASSLVGRVNEKLFF.

This clone was observed a handful of times. The rearrangement joins TRBV6-6 to TRBJ1-5, with D possibly matching TRBD1 (6 bases). V shed 6 bases and J shed 3 bases, with 12 bases lying between them. Germline V gene lookup returns CDR1 MNHNY and CDR2 SVGAGI (reference sequence). The CDR3 is made up of 14 amino acids. The CDR3 coding sequence is TGTGCCAGCAGCAAGGACAGCCTCAATCAGCCCCAGCATTTT. It translates to CASSKDSLNQPQHF.

This clone has more than one count but fewer than ten. V and J are TRBV21-1 and TRBJ1-5; the table's TRBD1 call for D was not verified on the DNA. TRBV21-1 is marked as a pseudogene. The CDR3 contains 15 residues. CDR3 coding DNA: TGTGCCAGCAATGGTACAGGGGGCGTGGGTCAGCCCCAGCATTTT. Protein: CASNGTGGVGQPQHF.

The rearrangement links TRBV13 to TRBJ2-2; a weak D match, TRBD2 (5 bases). In germline, CDR1 is PRHDT, CDR2 FYEKMQ (reference sequence). The V end was cut by 1 base, the J end by 1 base, with 19 bases between. The CDR3 has 19 residues. The CDR3 loop reads CASSLVSRARMLNTGELFF. The CDR3 coding sequence is TGTGCCAGCAGCTTAGTTTCGCGGGCTCGGATGCTGAACACCGGGGAGCTGTTTTTT.

This sequence joins TRBV6-5 and TRBJ2-5; 10 nucleotides align to TRBD2. With 0 bases clipped from V and 4 bases from J, the junction kept 2 bases outside the gene matches. This CDR3 region has 15 residues. Germline CDR1 reads MNHEY; CDR2 reads SVGAGI. This CDR3 reads CASSYSSGGLETQYF. Here the CDR3 DNA reads TGTGCCAGCAGTTACTCTAGCGGGGGGTTAGAGACCCAGTACTTC.

This clone was detected a few times. It differs at one base from a far larger clone, so likely a read error. Other DNA sequences of this sample code for an identical CDR3. In DNA, the CDR3 is TGTGCCAGCAGCCAAGGCGCCTCCTACAATGAGCAGTTCTTC. Translation: CASSQGASYNEQFF. V gene TRBV4-2 combines with J gene TRBJ2-1; D is unresolved. From germline, CDR1 is LGHNA and CDR2 YNFKEQ. V dropped 1 base and J dropped 0 bases, with 4 bases sitting between them. The CDR3 loop spans 14 amino acids.

The V gene is TRBV6-5, the J gene TRBJ1-2; the D is unclear. This CDR3 contains 14 residues. Germline lookup yields CDR1 MNHEY and CDR2 SVGAGI. The V gene lost 2 bases and the J gene lost 7 bases, with 14 bases spanning the gap. CDR3 coding DNA: TGTGCCAGCAGTTACGCGCGGGAGTTAGGTGGCTACACCTTC. Its protein product is CASSYARELGGYTF.

This clone was picked up a small number of times. V is TRBV4-1 and J is TRBJ2-3; 11 bases align to TRBD2. There are 17 residues in the CDR3. Germline CDR1 is MGHRA and CDR2 is YSYEKL. The V segment lost 0 bases and the J segment 2 bases; nucleotides outside the gene matches: 4. The CDR3 sequence is CASSQDGTSGSTDTQYF. The CDR3 nucleotides are TGCGCCAGCAGCCAAGATGGGACTAGCGGTTCCACAGATACGCAGTATTTT.

J is TRBJ1-2 and V is TRBV19; the D is unclear. V dropped 7 bases and J dropped 0 bases, with 9 bases sitting between them. The germline gives CDR1 LNHDA, CDR2 SQIVND (reference sequence). The CDR3 consists of 13 residues. The CDR3 DNA is TGTGCCAGTATGTTGTCGGCTAACTATGGCTACACCTTC. It is translated as CASMLSANYGYTF. The variable domain in full, completed from reference TRBV19 and TRBJ1-2, reads DGGITQSPKYLFRKEGQNVTLSCEQNLNHDAMYWYRQDPGQGLRLIYYSQIVNDFQKGDIAEGYSVSREKKESFPLTVTSAQKNPTAFYLCASMLSANYGYTFGSGTRLTVV.

This chain uses TRBV14 with TRBJ2-7; 8 positions match TRBD1. The J segment lost 1 base and the V segment lost 2 bases, leaving 4 bases of the junction unmatched. The CDR3 length is 15 residues. Looked up from germline, CDR1 is SGHDN and CDR2 is FVKESK. The CDR3 coding sequence is TGTGCCAGCAGCCAACGACAGGGGATTTCCTACGAGCAGTACTTC. Translation gives CASSQRQGISYEQYF.